The 20 T cell receptor beta chains listed next were all sequenced from one sample in a study of cytomegalovirus exposure and HLA in healthy donors. Researchers ran the PCR with 60 Vbeta and 13 Jbeta primers. TCRdb's copy holds only in-frame clones and misses some; the assay was immunoSEQ multiplex PCR. The data show some 70,000 clones, more than 60% seen once. The specimen sequenced was PBMCs. The receptors were gathered from a male donor in good health and CMV-seropositive.

The V gene is TRBV6-1, the J gene TRBJ1-1, with D tentatively TRBD1 (6 bases). V was clipped by 4 bases and J by 4 bases, with 16 bases between them. Germline V gene lookup returns CDR1 MNHNS and CDR2 SASEGT. The CDR3 sequence is 15 residues long. Written as DNA, the CDR3 is TGTGCCAGCAGTGTATTGCAGGGGATTCCCACTGAAGCTTTCTTT. It is translated as CASSVLQGIPTEAFF.

The V call is TRBV13, the J call TRBJ2-2, with a possible D match to TRBD1 (5 bases). With 7 bases removed from V and 3 bases from J, the gap between germline ends came to 9 bases. Germline V gene sequence: CDR1 PRHDT, CDR2 FYEKMQ (reference sequence). This CDR3 contains 13 residues. The DNA of the CDR3 is TGTGCCAGCACAGGGCGGTACACCGGGGAGCTGTTTTTT. This sequence encodes CASTGRYTGELFF.

The rearrangement uses TRBV5-4 and TRBJ1-1; possible D gene TRBD1, 5 bases. The CDR3 contains 15 residues. V dropped 3 bases and J dropped 1 base, with 13 bases sitting between them. From germline, CDR1 is SGHNT and CDR2 YYREEE (reference sequence). The CDR3 sequence is CASSSQDIWNTEAFF. CDR3 nucleotides: TGTGCCAGCAGCTCCCAGGACATTTGGAACACTGAAGCTTTCTTT.

The chain is built from TRBV7-3 and TRBJ2-2; D is unresolved. CDR1 SGHTA and CDR2 FQGTGA come from the germline V gene. V was clipped by 5 bases and J by 0 bases, with 16 bases between them. The CDR3 loop spans 17 amino acids. CDR3 protein: CASSQWAELTNTGELFF. Here the CDR3 DNA reads TGTGCCAGCAGCCAATGGGCAGAATTAACGAACACCGGGGAGCTGTTTTTT.

V usage is TRBV25-1 and J usage is TRBJ2-3; tentative D call: TRBD1 (6 bases). The germline V and J ends were trimmed by 8 bases and 1 base, with 10 bases remaining between them. The CDR3 loop spans 13 amino acids. CDR1 is MGHDK and CDR2 is SYGVNS in the germline V gene. The CDR3 loop reads CASSAGGTDTQYF. The CDR3 DNA follows: TGTGCCAGCTCGGCAGGGGGCACAGATACGCAGTATTTT.

The chain recombines TRBV4-1 with TRBJ2-3, with TRBD2 identical over 9 bases. Germline values: CDR1 MGHRA, CDR2 YSYEKL. Losses at the gene ends were 6 bases for V and 2 bases for J; bases not matched to a gene: 9. The CDR3 contains 16 residues. CDR3 coding DNA: TGCGCCAGCAGGAAATTAGCGGGGGCCATCACAGATACGCAGTATTTT. Translated: CASRKLAGAITDTQYF.

This clone has a single count. V is TRBV5-6 and J is TRBJ1-2; TRBD1 aligns across 8 bases. This CDR3 has 14 residues. Trimming cost V 0 bases and J 8 bases; bases outside gene matches: 6. Germline V gene sequence: CDR1 SGHDT, CDR2 YYEEEE. CDR3 bases: TGTGCCAGCAGCTTGGCTCAGGGGGCAAGGGGCTACACCTTC. This encodes CASSLAQGARGYTF.

The chain couples TRBV7-9 to TRBJ2-3, with 9 bases that match TRBD2. This CDR3 has 15 residues. Germline trimming cut 8 bases from V and 2 bases from J; bases unmatched to any gene: 8. Germline values: CDR1 SEHNR, CDR2 FQNEAQ (reference sequence). The CDR3 loop reads CASGISGGSTDTQYF. In DNA, the CDR3 is TGTGCCAGCGGGATTAGCGGGGGCTCCACAGATACGCAGTATTTT.

The V gene is TRBV6-6, the J gene TRBJ1-6; TRBD1 aligns across 9 bases. Trimming at V came to 5 bases and at J to 4 bases, leaving 6 bases not matched to a gene. CDR3 length: 16 amino acids. Germline V lookup: CDR1 MNHNY, CDR2 SVGAGI (reference sequence). Written as DNA, the CDR3 is TGTGCCAGCAGTCCCCGGGACAGGGCTTATAATTCACCCCTCCACTTT. Translation gives CASSPRDRAYNSPLHF.

This chain uses TRBV11-1 with TRBJ2-7, with D possibly being TRBD1 (5 bases). This CDR3 comprises 14 residues. CDR1 and CDR2 from the germline V gene are SGHAT and FQDESV (reference sequence). The V end was cut by 0 bases, the J end by 2 bases, with 8 bases between. CDR3 residues: CASSLAGHTYEQYF. The CDR3 region has the DNA TGTGCCAGCAGCTTAGCTGGACATACCTACGAGCAGTACTTC.

The rearrangement links TRBV6-5 to TRBJ2-3; no definite D call. The germline V gene has CDR1 MNHEY and CDR2 SVGAGI. The CDR3 contains 12 residues. V lost 6 bases and J lost 5, with 9 bases in between. The CDR3 sequence is CASSPLGDTQYF. DNA for the CDR3: TGTGCCAGCAGCCCCCTCGGAGATACGCAGTATTTT.

V gene TRBV29-1 combines with J gene TRBJ2-4; 7 positions match TRBD2. CDR1 is SQVTM, CDR2 ANQGSEA, per germline. The CDR3 is made up of 19 amino acids. The V and J ends lost 1 base and 0 bases, in that order; junction bases with no gene match: 15. The CDR3 nucleotides are TGCAGCGTTGAAGGGCGTGCGGGGGTGAGCTCTCTAGCCAAAAACATTCAGTACTTC. Translated, it gives CSVEGRAGVSSLAKNIQYF.

The V call is TRBV2, the J call TRBJ2-3, with 8 bases lining up with TRBD2. Germline lookup yields CDR1 SNHLY and CDR2 FYNNEI. Trimming cost V 3 bases and J 0 bases; bases outside gene matches: 2. The CDR3 loop spans 15 amino acids. For the CDR3, the DNA is TGTGCCAGCAGTGACGGCGGGGGGAGCACAGATACGCAGTATTTT. Translated, it gives CASSDGGGSTDTQYF.

A single count supports this clone. The V and J genes are TRBV15 and TRBJ1-4; D possibly corresponds to TRBD1 (6 bases). Trimming cost V 1 base and J 7 bases, with 13 bases left between them. The CDR3 runs 15 residues. Germline V gene lookup returns CDR1 LNHNV and CDR2 YYDKDF (reference sequence). In nucleotides, the CDR3 is TGTGCCACCAGCAGAGGGGCAGGGGAGGGTGAAAAACTGTTTTTT. Translated: CATSRGAGEGEKLFF.

The genes are TRBV19 and TRBJ2-5; D is possibly TRBD2 (6 bases). Trimming pared 1 base from V and 4 bases from J, leaving 10 bases between. This CDR3 contains 14 residues. Germline CDR1 reads LNHDA; CDR2 reads SQIVND (reference sequence). The CDR3: CASSIGYGRETQYF. Here the CDR3 DNA reads TGTGCCAGTAGTATAGGATACGGGAGAGAGACCCAGTACTTC.

This clone was seen a handful of times. The chain joins TRBV5-4 to TRBJ2-3, with no clear D. Germline values: CDR1 SGHNT, CDR2 YYREEE (reference sequence). V shed 0 bases and J shed 5 bases, with 10 bases lying between them. The CDR3 has 14 residues. CDR3 region: CASSLVLSLDTQYF. The DNA of the CDR3 is TGTGCCAGCAGCTTGGTCTTGTCGTTAGATACGCAGTATTTT.

The genes are TRBV19 and TRBJ2-1, with 7 bases identical to TRBD1. Losses at the gene ends were 3 bases for V and 6 bases for J; bases not matched to a gene: 11. In germline, CDR1 is LNHDA, CDR2 SQIVND (reference sequence). The CDR3 has 16 residues. For the CDR3, the DNA is TGTGCCAGTAGTATCCTAGGGGGCCGGATGTCCAATGAGCAGTTCTTC. It translates to CASSILGGRMSNEQFF.

The rearrangement joins TRBV2 to TRBJ2-7; 10 bases line up with TRBD1. CDR1 is SNHLY and CDR2 is FYNNEI in the germline V gene. This CDR3 spans 17 amino acids. The V segment lost 1 base and the J segment 2 bases; nucleotides outside the gene matches: 8. As DNA, the CDR3 is TGTGCCAGCAGTGAAGGTCCGGGACAGGGGTACCCCTACGAGCAGTACTTC. Translating it yields CASSEGPGQGYPYEQYF.

The J gene is TRBJ2-5, the V gene TRBV7-2; the D gene is possibly TRBD1 (7 bases). The CDR3 is 16 amino acids. V was cut by 4 bases and J by 2 bases, with 17 bases left in between. The V gene's germline CDR1 is SGHTA and CDR2 FQGNSA. CDR3 DNA sequence: TGTGCCAGCAGCTCGCGACTACAGGGGAGGCAAGAGACCCAGTACTTC. Translated: CASSSRLQGRQETQYF. The entire variable domain, with the rest obtained from reference TRBV7-2 and TRBJ2-5, is as follows: GAGVSQSPSNKVTEKGKDVELRCDPISGHTALYWYRQSLGQGLEFLIYFQGNSAPDKSGLPSDRFSAERTGGSVSTLTIQRTQQEDSAVYLCASSSRLQGRQETQYFGPGTRLLVL.

This chain uses TRBV19 with TRBJ1-1; 10 positions match TRBD1. The CDR3 has 14 amino acids. Trimming at V came to 4 bases and at J to 6 bases, leaving 5 bases not matched to a gene. CDR1 LNHDA and CDR2 SQIVND come from the germline V gene (reference sequence). The CDR3 DNA reads TGTGCCAGTAGTAAGACAGGGGGCACAGCTGAAGCTTTCTTT. This codes for CASSKTGGTAEAFF.